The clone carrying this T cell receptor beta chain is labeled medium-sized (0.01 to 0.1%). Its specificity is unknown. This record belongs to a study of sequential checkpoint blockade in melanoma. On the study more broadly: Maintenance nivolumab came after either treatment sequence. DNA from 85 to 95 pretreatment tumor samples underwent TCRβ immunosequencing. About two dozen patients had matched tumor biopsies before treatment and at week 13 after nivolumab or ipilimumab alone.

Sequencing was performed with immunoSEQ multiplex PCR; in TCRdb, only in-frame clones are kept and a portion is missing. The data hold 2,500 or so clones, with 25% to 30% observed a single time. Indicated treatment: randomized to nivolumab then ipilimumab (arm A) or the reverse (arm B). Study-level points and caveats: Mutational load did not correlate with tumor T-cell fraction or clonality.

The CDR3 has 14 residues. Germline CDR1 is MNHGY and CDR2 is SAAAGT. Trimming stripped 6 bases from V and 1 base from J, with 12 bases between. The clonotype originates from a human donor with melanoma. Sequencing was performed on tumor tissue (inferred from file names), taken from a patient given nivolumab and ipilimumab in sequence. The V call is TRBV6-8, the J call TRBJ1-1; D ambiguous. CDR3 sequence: CASRRPATNTEAFF. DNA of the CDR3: TGTGCCAGCAGACGCCCCGCCACGAACACTGAAGCTTTCTTT.